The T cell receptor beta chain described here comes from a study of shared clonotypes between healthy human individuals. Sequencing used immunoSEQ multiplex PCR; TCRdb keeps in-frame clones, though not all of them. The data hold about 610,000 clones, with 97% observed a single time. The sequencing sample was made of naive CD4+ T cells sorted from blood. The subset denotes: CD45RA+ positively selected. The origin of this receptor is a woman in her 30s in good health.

As DNA, the CDR3 is TGTGCCAGCAGAGTCCGTTTTGGACAGAGGGAACGAGCTTTCTTT. Translating gives CASRVRFGQRERAFF. The rearrangement joins TRBV6-6 to TRBJ1-1; perhaps TRBD1 as D (6 bases). CDR1 and CDR2 (germline): MNHNY, SVGAGI (reference sequence). The CDR3 is 15 residues long. Trimming took 6 bases from V and 10 from J, leaving 24 bases between them.